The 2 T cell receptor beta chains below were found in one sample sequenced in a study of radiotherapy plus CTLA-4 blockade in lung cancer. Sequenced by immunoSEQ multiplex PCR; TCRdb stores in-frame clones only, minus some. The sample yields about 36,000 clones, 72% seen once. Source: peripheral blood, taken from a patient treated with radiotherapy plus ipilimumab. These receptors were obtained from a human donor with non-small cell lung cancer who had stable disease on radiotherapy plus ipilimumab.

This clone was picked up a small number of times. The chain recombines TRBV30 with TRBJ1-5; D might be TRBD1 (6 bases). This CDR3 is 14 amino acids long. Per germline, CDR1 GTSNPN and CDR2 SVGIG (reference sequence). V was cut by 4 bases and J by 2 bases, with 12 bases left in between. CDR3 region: CAWNTGKGNQPQHF. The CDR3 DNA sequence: TGTGCCTGGAATACAGGGAAAGGCAATCAGCCCCAGCATTTT.

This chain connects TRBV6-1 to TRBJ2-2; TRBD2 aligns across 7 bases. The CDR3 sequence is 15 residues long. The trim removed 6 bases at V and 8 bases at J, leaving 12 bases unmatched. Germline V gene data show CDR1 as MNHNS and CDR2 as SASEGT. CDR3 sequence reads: CASRTLAISGGELFF. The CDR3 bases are TGTGCCAGCAGAACACTAGCGATATCGGGTGGGGAGCTGTTTTTT.